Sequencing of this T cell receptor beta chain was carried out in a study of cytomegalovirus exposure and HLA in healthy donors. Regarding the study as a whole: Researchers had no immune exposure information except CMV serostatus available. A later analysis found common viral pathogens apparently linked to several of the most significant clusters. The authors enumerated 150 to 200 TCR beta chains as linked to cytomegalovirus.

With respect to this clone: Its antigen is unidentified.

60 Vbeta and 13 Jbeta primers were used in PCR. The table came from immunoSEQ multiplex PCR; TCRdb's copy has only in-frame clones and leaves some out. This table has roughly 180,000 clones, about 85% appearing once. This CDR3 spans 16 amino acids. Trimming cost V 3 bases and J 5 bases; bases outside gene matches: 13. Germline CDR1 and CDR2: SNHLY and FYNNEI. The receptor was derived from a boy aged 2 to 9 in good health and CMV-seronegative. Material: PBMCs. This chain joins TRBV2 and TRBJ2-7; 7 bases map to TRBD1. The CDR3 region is CASSDKGQLLDHEQYF. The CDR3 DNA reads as TGTGCCAGCAGTGATAAGGGACAGCTCCTTGACCACGAGCAGTACTTC.